The 27 T cell receptor beta chains reported below all come from one sample, sequenced in a study of OX40 agonist ivuxolimab in advanced cancers. Some clones are missing from TCRdb's copy, which holds only in-frame ones; the method was immunoSEQ multiplex PCR. Of tens of thousands of clones in the sample, under 90% are singletons; the top ten hold roughly 2%. The sample consisted of CD4+ or CD8+ T cells sorted from blood, taken in a trial of the OX40 agonist ivuxolimab. Receptors were obtained from an adult with an advanced solid tumor such as melanoma, head and neck, liver or kidney cancer.

The chain recombines TRBV7-9 with TRBJ2-7, with 8 positions matching TRBD2. Per germline, CDR1 SEHNR and CDR2 FQNEAQ (reference sequence). Trimming at V came to 5 bases and at J to 4 bases, leaving 10 bases not matched to a gene. The CDR3 loop spans 15 amino acids. The CDR3 bases are TGTGCCAGCAGCCCGATTAGCGGGACCCTATACGAGCAGTACTTC. Protein product: CASSPISGTLYEQYF.

The chain has TRBV7-9 and TRBJ1-1, with 9 nucleotides matching TRBD1. In germline, CDR1 is SEHNR, CDR2 FQNEAQ (reference sequence). J lost 0 bases, V lost 4 bases, and 3 bases had no gene match. The CDR3 is 15 amino acids. CDR3 in DNA: TGTGCCAGCAGCTCCGACAGGGGGATGAACACTGAAGCTTTCTTT. Encoded protein: CASSSDRGMNTEAFF. The full variable domain, rest sourced from reference TRBV7-9 and TRBJ1-1, is DTGVSQNPRHKITKRGQNVTFRCDPISEHNRLYWYRQTLGQGPEFLTYFQNEAQLEKSRLLSDRFSAERPKGSFSTLEIQRTEQGDSAMYLCASSSDRGMNTEAFFGQGTRLTVV.

This chain connects TRBV6-1 to TRBJ1-1; D is ambiguous. Germline V CDR1 and CDR2: MNHNS, SASEGT. The V end lost 6 bases, the J end lost 0 bases, and 8 bases lay between the germline ends. CDR3 length: 13 amino acids. The CDR3 region is CASRYSMNTEAFF. The CDR3 region has the DNA TGTGCCAGCAGGTACAGCATGAACACTGAAGCTTTCTTT.

This sequence joins TRBV5-4 and TRBJ2-3, with TRBD2 matching 9 bases. CDR1 SGHNT and CDR2 YYREEE come from the germline V gene (reference sequence). Unmatched junction bases numbered 7, after V lost 0 bases and J lost 8 bases. This CDR3 is 15 amino acids long. The CDR3 bases are TGTGCCAGCAGCTTGGCGGGTAGCGGGGGTCCTACGCAGTATTTT. Its translation is CASSLAGSGGPTQYF.

This sequence joins TRBV7-9 and TRBJ1-2, with D unclear. V shed 5 bases and J shed 6 bases, with 19 bases lying between them. The CDR3 extends over 15 amino acids. Germline lookup yields CDR1 SEHNR and CDR2 FQNEAQ (reference sequence). The CDR3 loop reads CASSPGPARSNGYTF. The CDR3 bases are TGTGCCAGCAGCCCCGGACCGGCCAGGTCTAATGGCTACACCTTC. Combining the CDR3 with reference TRBV7-9 and TRBJ1-2 gives the whole variable domain DTGVSQNPRHKITKRGQNVTFRCDPISEHNRLYWYRQTLGQGPEFLTYFQNEAQLEKSRLLSDRFSAERPKGSFSTLEIQRTEQGDSAMYLCASSPGPARSNGYTFGSGTRLTVV.

The V and J genes are TRBV6-1 and TRBJ2-1; 13 bases line up with TRBD2. J gave up 8 bases and V 6 bases, and 7 bases lay outside the gene matches. The CDR3 runs 15 residues. The germline V gene has CDR1 MNHNS and CDR2 SASEGT. The chain's CDR3 is CASSPSGLAGHEQFF. The DNA for the CDR3 is TGTGCCAGCAGCCCGTCGGGACTAGCGGGGCATGAGCAGTTCTTC.

V usage is TRBV5-1 and J usage is TRBJ2-2; 8 nucleotides match TRBD1. Germline V gene lookup returns CDR1 SGHRS and CDR2 YFSETQ. The V gene end was trimmed by 0 bases and the J gene end by 7 bases; junction bases not matched to a gene: 8. The CDR3 spans 16 residues. CDR3 nucleotide sequence: TGCGCCAGCAGCTTGGGTCAGGGGGCAATTGGCGGGGAGCTGTTTTTT. Encoded protein: CASSLGQGAIGGELFF.

The chain links TRBV11-2 to TRBJ2-7, with D unresolved. V shed 1 base and J shed 0 bases, with 7 bases lying between them. Germline CDR1 reads SGHAT; CDR2 reads FQNNGV. The CDR3 runs 14 residues. CDR3 amino acids: CASSLGWSSYEQYF. The CDR3 nucleotides are TGTGCCAGCAGCTTAGGCTGGAGCTCCTACGAGCAGTACTTC. The whole variable domain, remainder taken from reference TRBV11-2 and TRBJ2-7, is EAGVAQSPRYKIIEKRQSVAFWCNPISGHATLYWYQQILGQGPKLLIQFQNNGVVDDSQLPKDRFSAERLKGVDSTLKIQPAKLEDSAVYLCASSLGWSSYEQYFGPGTRLTVT.

The chain is built from TRBV11-1 and TRBJ1-1, with D tentatively TRBD1 (5 bases). Deletions cut 1 base from V and 4 bases from J, with 10 bases between. The CDR3 is 14 residues long. CDR1 is SGHAT and CDR2 is FQDESV in the germline V gene (reference sequence). The CDR3 DNA is TGTGCCAGCAGCTTAGTAGGGACGGGCACTGAAGCTTTCTTT. This gives the protein CASSLVGTGTEAFF.

On this clone: Other DNA sequences within the sample encode an identical CDR3. This chain links TRBV11-3 with TRBJ2-7; TRBD1 might be the D (5 bases). The germline gives CDR1 SGHNT, CDR2 YENEEA. Trimming shortened V by 5 bases and J by 6 bases, and 11 bases separated the two germline ends. The CDR3 loop spans 12 amino acids. The CDR3 here is CASSLGVGEQYF. For the CDR3, the DNA is TGTGCCAGCAGCCTAGGGGTGGGCGAGCAGTACTTC.

The chain is built from TRBV2 and TRBJ2-3; D remains unclear. Germline values: CDR1 SNHLY, CDR2 FYNNEI. V gave up 5 bases and J gave up 0 bases, with 15 bases separating them. The CDR3 has 16 residues. Here the CDR3 reads CASSFPSAASTDTQYF. CDR3 nucleotides: TGTGCCAGCAGTTTCCCCTCGGCGGCTAGCACAGATACGCAGTATTTT.

The chain recombines TRBV11-3 with TRBJ2-6; perhaps TRBD1 as D (6 bases). The CDR3 contains 17 residues. The V end was cut by 6 bases, the J end by 0 bases, with 15 bases between. Germline V gives CDR1 SGHNT, CDR2 YENEEA. CDR3 in amino acids: CASSRGQGNSGANVLTF. CDR3 nucleotide sequence: TGTGCCAGCAGTCGAGGGCAGGGGAACTCTGGGGCCAACGTCCTGACTTTC.

This clone was picked up a small number of times. The V and J genes are TRBV29-1 and TRBJ1-1, with D possibly TRBD1 on 5 matching bases. From germline, CDR1 is SQVTM and CDR2 ANQGSEA. The CDR3 contains 11 residues. The V and J ends lost 5 bases and 3 bases respectively, with 7 bases between them. CDR3 nucleotide sequence: TGCAGCGTTCAGGGACACACTGAAGCTTTCTTT. Translated, it gives CSVQGHTEAFF.

The rearrangement joins TRBV11-2 to TRBJ2-7, with a weak D call TRBD2 (7 bases). The CDR3 extends over 14 amino acids. CDR1 and CDR2 (germline): SGHAT, FQNNGV. The ends were cut back, 4 bases at V and 3 bases at J, with 13 bases in the middle. The CDR3 DNA is TGTGCCAGCAGCTCCAGCGGGACAATCTACGAGCAGTACTTC. It specifies CASSSSGTIYEQYF.

The chain joins TRBV4-1 to TRBJ2-7; 7 bases fit TRBD2. The CDR3 runs 16 residues. Trimming took 0 bases from V and 2 from J; bases not matched to a gene: 7. CDR1 and CDR2 (germline): MGHRA, YSYEKL. The CDR3 reads CASSQDLGGSPYEQYF. DNA for the CDR3: TGCGCCAGCAGCCAAGATCTGGGGGGGTCACCCTACGAGCAGTACTTC.

This chain joins TRBV10-3 and TRBJ2-3; 9 positions agree with TRBD1. The germline gives CDR1 ENHRY, CDR2 SYGVKD. The ends lost 7 bases at V and 3 bases at J; junction bases unmatched: 2. This CDR3 is built from 13 residues. CDR3 residues: CAIKGQGTDTQYF. The CDR3 nucleotides are TGTGCCATCAAAGGACAGGGGACAGATACGCAGTATTTT.

This chain joins TRBV11-3 and TRBJ2-3; D ambiguous. Trimming pared 5 bases from V and 6 bases from J, leaving 15 bases between. The CDR3 has 14 residues. Germline V gives CDR1 SGHNT, CDR2 YENEEA. The CDR3 reads CASSLVASSDTQYF. CDR3 DNA sequence: TGTGCCAGCAGCCTTGTGGCCTCATCGGATACGCAGTATTTT.

The V call is TRBV28, the J call TRBJ2-5; 8 nucleotides match TRBD2. V lost 4 bases and J lost 5; bases outside the gene matches: 3. CDR1 is MDHEN, CDR2 SYDVKM, per germline. The CDR3 has 13 residues. This CDR3 is CASSSLAGETQYF. The CDR3 nucleotides are TGTGCCAGCAGTTCATTAGCGGGGGAGACCCAGTACTTC.

The chain recombines TRBV7-2 with TRBJ1-2, with 8 nucleotides matching TRBD1. Germline-derived CDR1 and CDR2 are SGHTA and FQGNSA. The CDR3 is made up of 15 amino acids. Germline trimming cut 1 base from V and 4 bases from J; bases unmatched to any gene: 5. This CDR3 is CASSLGAGGGYGYTF. The CDR3 region has the DNA TGTGCCAGCAGCTTAGGGGCAGGGGGCGGCTATGGCTACACCTTC.

This chain links TRBV5-1 with TRBJ1-1; TRBD1 might be the D (5 bases). CDR3 length: 15 amino acids. Germline V CDR1 and CDR2: SGHRS, YFSETQ. V was clipped by 1 base and J by 0 bases, with 10 bases between them. CDR3: CASSLWGRVNTEAFF. CDR3 DNA: TGCGCCAGCAGCTTGTGGGGCAGGGTGAACACTGAAGCTTTCTTT.

The chain links TRBV21-1 to TRBJ1-1; the tabulated D call, TRBD1, remains unverified against the DNA. TRBV21-1 corresponds to a pseudogene. There are 15 residues in the CDR3. This chain's CDR3 is CASSKGQNMNTEAFF. DNA for the CDR3: TGTGCCAGCTCCAAGGGACAGAACATGAACACTGAAGCTTTCTTT.

The chain links TRBV19 to TRBJ1-5; 8 bases fit TRBD1. With V trimmed by 5 bases and J by 1 base, 1 base remained unmatched. This CDR3 has 14 amino acids. CDR1 and CDR2 (germline): LNHDA, SQIVND (reference sequence). CDR3: CASSRQGSNQPQHF. DNA of the CDR3: TGTGCCAGTAGTCGACAGGGGAGCAATCAGCCCCAGCATTTT.

The chain is built from TRBV5-4 and TRBJ2-7; the match to TRBD1 covers 7 bases. This CDR3 contains 15 residues. With V trimmed by 0 bases and J by 1 base, 4 bases remained unmatched. Germline V gene sequence: CDR1 SGHNT, CDR2 YYREEE (reference sequence). The CDR3 nucleotides are TGTGCCAGCAGCTTGGACCCGGGACAGTCCTACGAGCAGTACTTC. Protein sequence: CASSLDPGQSYEQYF.

J is TRBJ2-1 and V is TRBV10-3; D not certain. Trimming took off 2 bases at V and 0 bases at J, with 8 bases between the two ends. Germline V gene lookup returns CDR1 ENHRY and CDR2 SYGVKD. The CDR3 covers 15 residues. The CDR3 DNA reads TGTGCCATCAGTGAGGGCCCGAGCTCCTACAATGAGCAGTTCTTC. Translated, it gives CAISEGPSSYNEQFF.

J is TRBJ1-5 and V is TRBV28; D is uncertain. The CDR3 consists of 15 residues. Deletions cut 7 bases from V and 0 bases from J, with 13 bases between. Germline CDR1 is MDHEN and CDR2 is SYDVKM. DNA of the CDR3: TGTGCCAGCATAGGGAAGAGGTATAGCAATCAGCCCCAGCATTTT. Translating gives CASIGKRYSNQPQHF.

This clone was observed a few times. The V gene is TRBV7-8, the J gene TRBJ2-1, with 9 bases that match TRBD2. The CDR3 extends over 14 amino acids. Germline values: CDR1 SGHVS, CDR2 FQNEAQ. Trimming cost V 5 bases and J 5 bases; bases outside gene matches: 4. The CDR3 reads CASSPQRGDNEQFF. CDR3 DNA: TGTGCCAGCAGCCCCCAGCGGGGGGACAATGAGCAGTTCTTC.

The V and J genes are TRBV14 and TRBJ1-2, with no clear D. V was pared by 1 base and J by 4 bases, with 4 bases between. The CDR3 runs 12 residues. Germline V gene data show CDR1 as SGHDN and CDR2 as FVKESK. For the CDR3, the DNA is TGTGCCAGCAGCCAAGGGGGCTATGGCTACACCTTC. It translates to CASSQGGYGYTF. Variable domain in full (rest from reference TRBV14 and TRBJ1-2): EAGVTQFPSHSVIEKGQTVTLRCDPISGHDNLYWYRRVMGKEIKFLLHFVKESKQDESGMPNNRFLAERTGGTYSTLKVQPAELEDSGVYFCASSQGGYGYTFGSGTRLTVV.